This TCR beta chain was recorded in a study of a mutant IDH1 vaccine in newly diagnosed glioma. Study in general: Vaccine administration was initiated 4-6 weeks following radiotherapy alone, or with temozolomide cycles. Patients' prior therapy spanned radiotherapy, temozolomide, or both; most underwent both. Treated patients had a mean age of about 40 years and a sex split that was roughly 60% male and 37.5% female. Study-wide findings and caveats: Variations in leading peripheral T cell clonotypes appeared to have no connection with pseudoprogression.

Only in-frame clones appear in the TCRdb table, and some are missing; sequencing was by immunoSEQ multiplex PCR. This repertoire shows around 45,000 clones, more than 70% found once; its top ten account for roughly 5%. Noted time point: week 35, safety follow-up. Vaccinated patients received 300 ug of mutant IDH1 20-mer peptide per dose, with topical imiquimod. A remark on this clone: Its antigen is as yet unknown.

The material was PBMCs, obtained from a glioma patient whose treatment included an IDH1 peptide vaccine. The source of this sequence is a woman in her thirties or forties with glioma.

The CDR3 DNA sequence: TGTGCCAGCAGCGGCGGGAGGGCCGGGGAGACCCAGTACTTC. It codes for CASSGGRAGETQYF. The genes are TRBV7-2 and TRBJ2-5; 9 bases agree with TRBD2. The CDR3 is 14 residues long. V shed 5 bases and J 5 bases; nucleotides not matched to a gene: 6. CDR1 is SGHTA, CDR2 FQGNSA, per germline.